A selection of T cell receptor beta chains follows, all from one sample in a study of blood T cell repertoires in COVID-19. The table came from immunoSEQ multiplex PCR; TCRdb's copy has only in-frame clones and leaves some out. Of about 410,000 clones listed, roughly 90% were seen once; the top ten hold 1.5% to 1.7%. Sample: peripheral blood. Source of these receptors: a woman aged 40 to 50 with COVID-19, enrolled during active disease. The CDR3 runs from the conserved cysteine through the conserved F or W. A D gene is named only where the DNA matches it firmly. Expanded clones are given a class, and other clones once, few, many or no size at all.

clone_size,d_call,j_call,v_call,cdr3_aa,cdr3_nt
-,-,TRBJ1-4,TRBV6-5,CASRTGNEKLFF,TGTGCCAGCAGGACGGGGAATGAAAAACTGTTTTTT
-,-,TRBJ1-1,TRBV5-1,CASSLASGDTEAFF,TGCGCCAGCAGCTTGGCCTCGGGGGACACTGAAGCTTTCTTT
-,-,TRBJ2-7,TRBV4-3,CASSQELGLPTYEQYF,TGCGCCAGCAGCCAAGAACTGGGACTCCCGACGTACGAGCAGTACTTC
-,TRBD2,TRBJ2-3,TRBV7-3,CASSVAQPGLAGFGDTQYF,TGTGCCAGCAGCGTAGCGCAACCGGGACTAGCGGGGTTCGGAGATACGCAGTATTTT
-,TRBD2,TRBJ2-5,TRBV7-2,CASSFSATGGQETQYF,TGTGCCAGCAGCTTTTCAGCGACGGGGGGCCAAGAGACCCAGTACTTC
few,-,TRBJ1-2,TRBV3-1/TRBV3-2,CASSPPYQYEGGYTF,TGTGCCAGCAGCCCTCCTTATCAGTACGAGGGTGGCTACACCTTC
-,TRBD1,TRBJ1-5,TRBV28,CASSWGQGDNQPQHF,TGTGCCAGCAGTTGGGGACAGGGGGATAATCAGCCCCAGCATTTT
-,TRBD1,TRBJ2-7,TRBV13,CASSLARGSYEQYF,TGTGCCAGCAGCTTAGCCAGGGGGAGTTACGAGCAGTACTTC
-,-,TRBJ2-5,TRBV12-3/TRBV12-4,CASSLRRRETQYF,TGTGCCAGCAGTTTGAGGCGGCGAGAGACCCAGTACTTC
-,-,TRBJ1-2,TRBV28,CASTGADSFFGYTF,TGTGCCAGCACCGGAGCAGACAGTTTTTTTGGCTACACCTTC
-,TRBD1,TRBJ1-5,TRBV30,CAWSSRAGGDQPQHF,TGTGCCTGGAGTTCCAGGGCAGGGGGCGATCAGCCCCAGCATTTT
once,-,TRBJ2-1,TRBV2,CASSPYNEQFF,TGTGCCAGCAGCCCGTACAATGAGCAGTTCTTC
-,-,TRBJ1-6,TRBV28,CASEEQINSPLHF,TGTGCCAGCGAAGAACAGATTAATTCACCCCTCCACTTT
-,-,TRBJ2-2,TRBV4-3,CASSLALVGAGELFF,TGCGCCAGCAGCCTGGCACTTGTGGGCGCCGGGGAGCTGTTTTTT
-,-,TRBJ1-2,TRBV27,CASSLQGPGGYTF,TGTGCCAGCAGTTTACAGGGGCCGGGGGGCTACACCTTC
-,TRBD1,TRBJ2-7,TRBV7-9,CASSPYPRGTYEQYF,TGTGCCAGCAGCCCATATCCCAGGGGGACCTACGAGCAGTACTTC
-,-,TRBJ1-6,TRBV6-5,CASSYGRALPNSPLHF,TGTGCCAGCAGTTACGGCAGGGCCCTCCCAAATTCACCCCTCCACTTT
-,-,TRBJ1-1,TRBV6-5,CASSYSRVNTEAFF,TGTGCCAGCAGTTACTCGAGGGTGAACACTGAAGCTTTCTTT
-,-,TRBJ1-2,TRBV7-2,CASSSSGALYGYTF,TGTGCCAGCAGCTCTAGCGGGGCTCTCTATGGCTACACCTTC
-,-,TRBJ2-1,TRBV6-2/TRBV6-3,CASSPTSSYNEQFF,TGTGCCAGCAGCCCGACTAGCTCCTACAATGAGCAGTTCTTC
-,TRBD1,TRBJ1-5,TRBV18,CASSLLHTTGTGGGGQPQHF,TGTGCCAGCTCACTCCTACACACTACCGGGACAGGGGGCGGAGGGCAGCCCCAGCATTTT
-,-,TRBJ1-2,TRBV6-5,CASSYSMAGTGGYTF,TGTGCCAGCAGTTACTCCATGGCGGGGACTGGTGGCTACACCTTC
-,-,TRBJ1-2,TRBV19,CASSNLNYGYTF,TGTGCCAGTTCGAACCTAAACTATGGCTACACCTTC
-,-,TRBJ1-1,TRBV5-1,CASRYDSNTEAFF,TGCGCCAGCAGGTACGACAGTAACACTGAAGCTTTCTTT
-,-,TRBJ2-3,TRBV6-6,CASSPRGLWGGSLWDTQYF,TGTGCCAGCAGTCCTCGAGGATTATGGGGCGGTTCTCTCTGGGATACGCAGTATTTT
-,TRBD2,TRBJ2-2,TRBV27,CATYSGRDTGELFF,TGTGCCACCTACAGCGGGAGAGACACCGGGGAGCTGTTTTTT
-,TRBD1,TRBJ1-2,TRBV28,CASSLRQGPNYGYTF,TGTGCCAGCAGTTTGCGACAGGGGCCAAACTATGGCTACACCTTC
-,-,TRBJ1-1,TRBV3-1/TRBV3-2,CASRHSGANTEAFF,TGTGCCAGCAGGCATTCAGGGGCTAACACTGAAGCTTTCTTT
-,-,TRBJ2-7,TRBV27,CASSLSRGTQRTEQYF,TGTGCCAGCAGTTTATCTCGAGGGACACAACGGACCGAGCAGTACTTC
-,TRBD1,TRBJ1-5,TRBV19,CASSMSRGPQPQHF,TGTGCCAGTAGTATGTCGAGGGGGCCTCAGCCCCAGCATTTT
-,TRBD1,TRBJ2-2,TRBV4-3,CASSPGGQGVTGELFF,TGCGCCAGCAGCCCCGGGGGACAGGGTGTCACCGGGGAGCTGTTTTTT
-,TRBD1,TRBJ1-5,TRBV28,CASSMGDSDQPQHF,TGTGCCAGCAGTATGGGGGACAGTGATCAGCCCCAGCATTTT
-,-,TRBJ1-2,TRBV4-3,CASSPFGEYGYTF,TGCGCCAGCAGCCCCTTCGGGGAGTATGGCTACACCTTC
once,TRBD1,TRBJ1-2,TRBV13,CASSLGGQGGYGYTF,TGTGCCAGCAGCTTAGGGGGACAGGGTGGCTATGGCTACACCTTC
-,TRBD1,TRBJ1-3,TRBV27,CASSPRDRGNTIYF,TGTGCCAGCAGTCCCCGGGACAGAGGAAACACCATATATTTT
-,TRBD1,TRBJ1-5,TRBV7-9,CASSSTRQGARSNQPQHF,TGTGCCAGCAGCTCAACCCGACAGGGGGCGCGGAGCAATCAGCCCCAGCATTTT
-,-,TRBJ1-4,TRBV5-1,CASSFSPSGGYNEKLFF,TGCGCCAGCAGCTTTTCGCCCTCGGGAGGTTATAATGAAAAACTGTTTTTT
-,TRBD2,TRBJ2-2,TRBV12-5,CASGSGLAGGGVSIGELFF,TGTGCTAGTGGTTCCGGACTAGCGGGAGGAGGGGTCTCCATCGGGGAGCTGTTTTTT
few,-,TRBJ1-2,TRBV27,CASSSSSGRGYTF,TGTGCCAGCAGTTCCTCCTCAGGGAGGGGCTACACCTTC